The rows below give T cell receptor beta chains drawn from one sample of a study of blood T cell repertoires in COVID-19. Some clones are missing from TCRdb's copy, which holds only in-frame ones; the method was immunoSEQ multiplex PCR. The sample yields about 160,000 clones, 75% to 85% seen once. The specimen was peripheral blood. The receptor source for this set is a woman in her sixties with COVID-19, enrolled during active disease. CDR3s include the opening cysteine and the closing phenylalanine or tryptophan. The D gene is left open where the match is weak. Clone size is stated in some rows and not others, as once, few, many or a class when expanded.

CDR3 DNA,CDR3 protein,V gene,J gene,D gene,CDR3 length,clone size
TGTGCCAGTAAAAAGAGGGATGGGGACTCTGGAAACACCATATATTTT,CASKKRDGDSGNTIYF,TRBV19,TRBJ1-3,-,16,-
TGTGCCAGCAGTTACTCGAACAGGGACCATTATGGCTACACCTTC,CASSYSNRDHYGYTF,TRBV6-2/TRBV6-3,TRBJ1-2,-,15,few
TGTGCCAGCAGGGACCGGACAGGGGGAGGGCCCCAGCATTTT,CASRDRTGGGPQHF,TRBV6-5,TRBJ1-5,TRBD1,14,-
TGTGCCAGCAGCCCACTCGGGCGGGGGGGCGAAGATACGCAGTATTTT,CASSPLGRGGEDTQYF,TRBV27,TRBJ2-3,TRBD2,16,-
TGTGCCAGCAGCTTGGCTAGCGGAGACAATGAGCAGTTCTTC,CASSLASGDNEQFF,TRBV5-4,TRBJ2-1,TRBD2,14,-
TGCAGTGCTAGTAGGTCCGCTAGCGGGGGGGCCAGGTACAATGAGCAGTTCTTC,CSASRSASGGARYNEQFF,TRBV20-1,TRBJ2-1,TRBD2,18,-
TGTGCCAGCAGCCTAGCGGGGGGGCGGGCAGATACGCAGTATTTT,CASSLAGGRADTQYF,TRBV5-4,TRBJ2-3,TRBD2,15,-
TGTGCCAGCAGTCGGACAGGGTGGGGAGAGACCCAGTACTTC,CASSRTGWGETQYF,TRBV6-2/TRBV6-3,TRBJ2-5,TRBD1,14,-
TGTGCCAGCAGCTTCCAGACAGTAAACAATGAGCAGTTCTTC,CASSFQTVNNEQFF,TRBV5-6,TRBJ2-1,-,14,-
TGTGCCAGCAGCTTAGTTACCCAGGTTCCCAATCAGCCCCAGCATTTT,CASSLVTQVPNQPQHF,TRBV7-2,TRBJ1-5,-,16,-
TGTGCCAGCAGGGGGACAGGGGGGAGCGGCACAGATACGCAGTATTTT,CASRGTGGSGTDTQYF,TRBV28,TRBJ2-3,TRBD1,16,-
TGTGCCAGCAGCTTAGCGTGGGGGGACGGGCAGTACTTC,CASSLAWGDGQYF,TRBV7-9,TRBJ2-7,-,13,-
TGTGCCAGCCACTGGGGCCTCCGCACAGATACGCAGTATTTT,CASHWGLRTDTQYF,TRBV2,TRBJ2-3,-,14,-
TGTGCCAGCAGCCAAGATGCGGGAACGGACATTCAGTACTTC,CASSQDAGTDIQYF,TRBV3-1/TRBV3-2,TRBJ2-4,-,14,few
TGTGCCAGCAGCCAAGAACCGGGAGCGGACATTCAGTACTTC,CASSQEPGADIQYF,TRBV4-2,TRBJ2-4,-,14,-
TGTGCCATCAAGGGTAGCGGGTCGAACACCGGGGAGCTGTTTTTT,CAIKGSGSNTGELFF,TRBV10-3,TRBJ2-2,TRBD2,15,once
TGCGCCAGCAGCCTTTACCAGGGGTCCTATGGCTACACCTTC,CASSLYQGSYGYTF,TRBV4-1,TRBJ1-2,-,14,-
TGTGCCAGTAGTATCGGACTACCCCCCGATACGCAGTATTTT,CASSIGLPPDTQYF,TRBV19,TRBJ2-3,-,14,-
TGTGCCAGTAGTATCAACAGGGGAAGAACTGAAGCTTTCTTT,CASSINRGRTEAFF,TRBV19,TRBJ1-1,TRBD1,14,-
TGTGCCAGCAGAAACGACAGGGGCACTGAAGCTTTCTTT,CASRNDRGTEAFF,TRBV28,TRBJ1-1,TRBD1,13,-
TGTGCCAGCAGCCCAGGGAGGGGCGCGGGGGTTATTGGAAGCACAGATACGCAGTATTTT,CASSPGRGAGVIGSTDTQYF,TRBV9,TRBJ2-3,TRBD2,20,-
TGCAGCGTTGTACTTCTCCCATTTACTAGCGGGGGTGAAGAGACCCAGTACTTC,CSVVLLPFTSGGEETQYF,TRBV29-1,TRBJ2-5,TRBD2,18,-
TGTGCCAGCAGTGAATCCTCGCGGCAGTTCTTC,CASSESSRQFF,TRBV25-1,TRBJ2-1,-,11,medium-sized
TGCGCCAGCAGTGAGAACCTACCCACCGGGGAGCTGTTTTTT,CASSENLPTGELFF,TRBV10-2,TRBJ2-2,-,14,many
TGTGCCAGCAGCCTGCTCGCAGGGTACGAGCAGTACTTC,CASSLLAGYEQYF,TRBV5-5,TRBJ2-7,-,13,-
TGTGCCAGCAGTGAATTGGGGGGAGATCATGAAAAACTGTTTTTT,CASSELGGDHEKLFF,TRBV25-1,TRBJ1-4,-,15,-